A single sample gave rise to the 7 T cell receptor beta chains below, sequenced in a study of blood T cells in healthy people across ages. A second about 7 to 11 cycle PCR used barcoded and J-beta primers. TCRdb re-derived calls from the 5' RACE reads in MiXCR, one entry per CDR3 protein. The sample carries 780,000 or so distinct CDR3 sequences, more than 55% recorded once. Sequencing was performed on blood. These receptors all come from a man aged 35 to 55 in good health.

This clonotype occurred a few times. J is TRBJ2-6 and V is TRBV29-1, with D possibly being TRBD1 or TRBD2 (5 bases each). The CDR3 extends over 14 amino acids. Trimming pared 7 bases from V and 2 bases from J, leaving 12 bases between. Germline V CDR1 and CDR2: SQVTM, ANQGSEA. CDR3 amino acids: CSAGTSAGANVLTF. CDR3 DNA: TGCAGCGCTGGGACCAGCGCTGGGGCCAACGTCCTGACTTTC.

The CDR3, as DNA: TGTGCCACCAGTGATGCGACAGGGGAGGATCAGCCCCAGCATTTT. It encodes CATSDATGEDQPQHF. The V call is TRBV24-1, the J call TRBJ1-5; 8 bases are a match to TRBD1. CDR1 is KGHDR and CDR2 is SFDVKD in the germline V gene. After removal of 3 bases from V and 5 bases from J, the junction contained 5 bases not matched to a gene. The CDR3 sequence is 15 residues long.

V is TRBV7-8 and J is TRBJ2-7; no clear D. V was cut by 5 bases and J by 5 bases, with 19 bases left in between. The germline CDR1 and CDR2 sequences are SGHVS and FQNEAQ. There are 15 residues in the CDR3. CDR3 protein: CASSPQTTIGHEQYF. In DNA, the CDR3 is TGTGCCAGCAGCCCCCAAACGACGATTGGCCACGAGCAGTACTTC. Combining the CDR3 with reference TRBV7-8 and TRBJ2-7 gives the whole variable domain GAGVSQSPRYKVAKRGQDVALRCDPISGHVSLFWYQQALGQGPEFLTYFQNEAQLDKSGLPSDRFFAERPEGSVSTLKIQRTQQEDSAVYLCASSPQTTIGHEQYFGPGTRLTVT.

This clonotype was observed once. The V gene is TRBV9, the J gene TRBJ1-1, with unresolved D. The germline V and J ends were trimmed by 1 base and 3 bases, with 13 bases remaining between them. Germline assignment: CDR1 SGDLS and CDR2 YYNGEE. This CDR3 region has 15 residues. Here the CDR3 reads CASSVTGGEDTEAFF. Here the CDR3 DNA reads TGTGCCAGCAGCGTAACGGGCGGAGAGGACACTGAAGCTTTCTTT.

The CDR3 coding sequence is TGTGCCAGCAGTGCTCTCCTAGCGGGGGGGTTCCAAGAGACCCAGTACTTC. Translated: CASSALLAGGFQETQYF. The J gene is TRBJ2-5, the V gene TRBV6-2 or TRBV6-3; the match to TRBD2 covers 12 bases. The ends lost 5 bases at V and 1 base at J; junction bases unmatched: 8. Germline CDR1 and CDR2: MNHEY and SVGEGT. The CDR3 length is 17 residues.

The chain employs TRBV5-5 and TRBJ2-5, with TRBD1 matching over 7 bases. The V gene's germline CDR1 is SGHKS and CDR2 YYEKEE (reference sequence). This CDR3 spans 15 amino acids. The ends lost 4 bases at V and 3 bases at J; junction bases unmatched: 9. CDR3 DNA: TGTGCCAGCAGCACCTACGCCGACAGGGAAGAGACCCAGTACTTC. Its protein is CASSTYADREETQYF.

This clonotype appeared a few times. The rearrangement links TRBV12-3 or TRBV12-4 to TRBJ1-2, with 7 bases that match TRBD1. V was pared by 1 base and J by 1 base, with 3 bases of the junction left unmatched. The CDR3 has 15 amino acids. This CDR3 is CASSLGAGGNYGYTF. The CDR3 DNA follows: TGTGCCAGCAGTTTAGGGGCAGGGGGTAACTATGGCTACACCTTC.